This T cell receptor beta chain was retrieved from a study of technical replicates of blood from a handful of donors. Produced via immunoSEQ multiplex PCR; TCRdb's table is partial and in-frame only. The sample has approximately 89,000 clones, around 94% seen once. V was clipped by 4 bases and J by 10 bases, with 17 bases between them. Germline V lookup: CDR1 SQVTM, CDR2 ANQGSEA. The CDR3 is 13 residues long. The sequence came from a human donor in good health. Sample: T cells isolated from PBMCs. The chain combines TRBV29-1 with TRBJ2-1, with a possible D match to TRBD2 (5 bases). The CDR3 loop reads CSVAGLEGNEQFF. The CDR3 coding sequence is TGCAGCGTTGCTGGCTTAGAGGGCAACGAGCAGTTCTTC.